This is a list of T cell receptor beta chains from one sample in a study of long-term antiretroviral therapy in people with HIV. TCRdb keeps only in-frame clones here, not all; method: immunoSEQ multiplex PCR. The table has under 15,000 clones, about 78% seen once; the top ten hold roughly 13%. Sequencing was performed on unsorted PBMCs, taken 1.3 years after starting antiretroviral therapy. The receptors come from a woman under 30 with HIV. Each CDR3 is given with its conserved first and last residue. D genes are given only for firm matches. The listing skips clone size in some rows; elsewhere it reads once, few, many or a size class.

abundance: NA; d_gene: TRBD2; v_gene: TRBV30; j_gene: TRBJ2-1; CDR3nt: TGTGCCTGGAGTGCTGGCGGGAGAGACAATGAGCAGTTCTTC; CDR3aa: CAWSAGGRDNEQFF
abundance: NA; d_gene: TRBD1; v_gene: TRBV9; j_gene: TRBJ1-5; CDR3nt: TGTGCCAGCACCCCGGACAGGGATCGGGGCAATCAGCCCCAGCATTTT; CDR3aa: CASTPDRDRGNQPQHF
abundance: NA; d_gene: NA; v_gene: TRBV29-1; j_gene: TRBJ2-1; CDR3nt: TGCAGCGTTGCCGGGCGGAAAAATGAGCAGTTCTTC; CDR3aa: CSVAGRKNEQFF
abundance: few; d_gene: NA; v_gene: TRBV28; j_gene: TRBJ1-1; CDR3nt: TGTGCCAGCAGTTTGGGGTACACTGAAGCTTTCTTT; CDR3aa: CASSLGYTEAFF
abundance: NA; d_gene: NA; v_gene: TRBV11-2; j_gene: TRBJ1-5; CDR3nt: TGTGCCAGCAGCTTAGACTTCAAACATGGGGGCAATCAGCCCCAGCATTTT; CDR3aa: CASSLDFKHGGNQPQHF
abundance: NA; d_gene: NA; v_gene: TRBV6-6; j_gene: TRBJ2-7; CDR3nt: TGTGCCAGCAGTTATGGACTCGAGGGGTACGAGCAGTACTTC; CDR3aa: CASSYGLEGYEQYF
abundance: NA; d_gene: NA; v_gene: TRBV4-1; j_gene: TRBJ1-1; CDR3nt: TGCGCCAGCAGCCAAGTTCCCATCTTCTTT; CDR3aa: CASSQVPIFF
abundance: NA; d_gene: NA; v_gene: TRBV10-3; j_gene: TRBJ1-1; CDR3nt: TGTGCCATCAGTTTCAGAATGAACACTGAAGCTTTCTTT; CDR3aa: CAISFRMNTEAFF
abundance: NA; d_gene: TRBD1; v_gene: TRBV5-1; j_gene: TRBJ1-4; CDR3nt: TGCGCCAGCAGGAGGGGGCGAGTGAATGAAAAACTGTTTTTT; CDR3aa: CASRRGRVNEKLFF
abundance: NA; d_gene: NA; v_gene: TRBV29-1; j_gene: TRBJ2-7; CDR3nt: TGCAGCCCCGCTGGGGGGCACGAGCAGTACTTC; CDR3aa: CSPAGGHEQYF
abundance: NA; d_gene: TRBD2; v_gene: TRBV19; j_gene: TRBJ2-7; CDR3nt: TGTGCCAGTAGTGCCTCTCTGGCGGGAGGGCTCTCCTACGAGCAGTACTTC; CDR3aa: CASSASLAGGLSYEQYF